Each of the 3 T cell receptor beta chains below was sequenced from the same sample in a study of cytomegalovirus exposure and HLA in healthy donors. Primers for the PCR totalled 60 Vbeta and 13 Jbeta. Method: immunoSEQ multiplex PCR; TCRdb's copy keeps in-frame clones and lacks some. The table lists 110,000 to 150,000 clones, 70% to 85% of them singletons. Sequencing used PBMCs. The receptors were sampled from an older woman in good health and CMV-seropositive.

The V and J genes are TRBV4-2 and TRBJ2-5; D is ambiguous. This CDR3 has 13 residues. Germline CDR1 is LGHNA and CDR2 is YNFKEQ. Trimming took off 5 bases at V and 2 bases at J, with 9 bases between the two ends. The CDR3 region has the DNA TGTGCCAGCAGCTCCCTACCTCAAGAGACCCAGTACTTC. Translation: CASSSLPQETQYF.

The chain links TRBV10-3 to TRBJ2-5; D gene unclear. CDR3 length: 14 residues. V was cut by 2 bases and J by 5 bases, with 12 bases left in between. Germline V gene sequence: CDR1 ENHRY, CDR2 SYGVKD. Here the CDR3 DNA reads TGTGCCATCAGTGAGCTGGGTTCCAGGGAGACCCAGTACTTC. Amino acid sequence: CAISELGSRETQYF.

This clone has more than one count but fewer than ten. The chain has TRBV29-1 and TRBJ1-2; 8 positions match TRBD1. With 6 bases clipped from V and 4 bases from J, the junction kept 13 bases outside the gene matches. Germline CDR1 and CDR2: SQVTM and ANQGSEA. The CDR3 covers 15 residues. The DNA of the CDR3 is TGCAGCGTCCCGACCGGACAGGGAGTCCTCTATGGCTACACCTTC. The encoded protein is CSVPTGQGVLYGYTF.